This T cell receptor beta chain derives from a study of cytomegalovirus exposure and HLA in healthy donors. Study conclusions and caveats: Being productive about 87% or about 30% of the time was typical of most TCR beta V segments in an earlier analysis.

Trimming shortened V by 3 bases and J by 0 bases, and 19 bases separated the two germline ends. Germline CDR1 and CDR2: SGHDT and YYEEEE. The CDR3 spans 18 residues. The PCR made use of 60 Vbeta and 13 Jbeta primers. Using immunoSEQ multiplex PCR, the repertoire was profiled, and TCRdb retains in-frame clones only, with some absent. The sample records approximately 170,000 clones, 65% to 85% being singletons. Details on this clone: The antigen is undetermined.

This clonotype was obtained from a woman younger than 35 in good health and CMV-seronegative. The sample was PBMCs. The chain uses TRBV5-6 and TRBJ1-5; no reliable D call. The CDR3 spells CASSSYRERWTSNQPQHF. DNA of the CDR3: TGTGCCAGCAGCTCCTATAGGGAGAGGTGGACTAGCAATCAGCCCCAGCATTTT.